This T cell receptor beta chain was profiled in a study of cytomegalovirus exposure and HLA in healthy donors. The study's findings and limits: A classifier reportedly called cytomegalovirus status with high sensitivity and specificity. In a later analysis, an Asian-associated ancestry cluster reportedly showed fewer N-insertions than the approximately 700-donor mean. Common viral pathogens seemed, in a later analysis, to connect with several of the most significant clusters.

A word on this clone: Antigen: not known.

The CDR3 runs to 14 residues. Germline lookup yields CDR1 SEHNR and CDR2 FQNEAQ (reference sequence). Trimming took off 5 bases at V and 5 bases at J, with 15 bases between the two ends. The PCR ran on 60 Vbeta and 13 Jbeta primers. Sequencing was performed with immunoSEQ multiplex PCR; in TCRdb, only in-frame clones are kept and a portion is missing. The sample records just over 150,000 clones, 75% to 90% being singletons. The V and J genes are TRBV7-9 and TRBJ1-1, with D possibly matching TRBD1 (6 bases). The specimen sequenced was PBMCs. The TCR sequence derives from a male donor in good health and CMV-seropositive. DNA for the CDR3: TGTGCCAGCAGCCTCATCTGGACAGAGACTGAAGCTTTCTTT. Residues: CASSLIWTETEAFF.